The 20 T cell receptor beta chains below come from one sample, sequenced in a study of T cell changes during pregnancy in multiple sclerosis. Here immunoSEQ multiplex PCR was the method, and the copy in TCRdb shows in-frame clones only, minus some. This sample yields 35,000 to 40,000 clones, of which about 92% are seen a single time; 0.78% belongs to the top ten. The starting material was CD4+ T cells from peripheral blood mononuclear cells, obtained after pregnancy. All receptors derive from a female donor in good health, enrolled as a control in a pregnancy study.

The J gene is TRBJ2-1, the V gene TRBV5-1; 15 nucleotides line up with TRBD2. The CDR3 covers 18 residues. CDR1 and CDR2 from the germline V gene are SGHRS and YFSETQ. The V segment lost 2 bases and the J segment 3 bases; nucleotides outside the gene matches: 6. CDR3 bases: TGCGCCAGCAGCTTCGGACTAGCGGGGGGGCTAGACTACAATGAGCAGTTCTTC. It codes for CASSFGLAGGLDYNEQFF.

V is TRBV11-2 and J is TRBJ2-2; a weak D match, TRBD1 (5 bases). Germline-derived CDR1 and CDR2 are SGHAT and FQNNGV. The CDR3 length is 13 residues. Trimming stripped 5 bases from V and 9 bases from J, with 13 bases between. CDR3 amino acids: CASSRRGSRELFF. The CDR3 DNA is TGTGCCAGCAGCAGAAGGGGCTCCAGGGAGCTGTTTTTT.

This sequence joins TRBV29-1 and TRBJ2-7; D perhaps matches TRBD1 (6 bases). The CDR3 is made up of 13 amino acids. Germline values: CDR1 SQVTM, CDR2 ANQGSEA. Trimming cost V 7 bases and J 3 bases, with 16 bases left between them. The CDR3 region has the DNA TGCAGCGCCCAGCCCCCACAGGGCTACGAGCAGTACTTC. Its protein is CSAQPPQGYEQYF.

The J gene is TRBJ2-1, the V gene TRBV12-5; 9 bases agree with TRBD2. V was clipped by 6 bases and J by 1 base; unmatched bases: 22. This CDR3 has 21 residues. Per the germline V gene, CDR1 is LGHNT and CDR2 is FRNRAP. CDR3 protein: CASGLVPLGQPSGVSYNEQFF. CDR3 in DNA: TGTGCTAGTGGCCTCGTCCCGTTGGGACAACCTAGCGGGGTTTCCTACAATGAGCAGTTCTTC.

This chain connects TRBV5-6 to TRBJ1-1, with a possible D match to TRBD1 (5 bases). The germline V and J ends were trimmed by 2 bases and 0 bases, with 8 bases remaining between them. Germline assignment: CDR1 SGHDT and CDR2 YYEEEE. CDR3 length: 14 residues. The CDR3 is CASSFQGLNTEAFF. The CDR3 DNA reads TGTGCCAGCAGCTTTCAGGGTTTGAACACTGAAGCTTTCTTT.

V gene TRBV9 combines with J gene TRBJ1-6, with 8 positions matching TRBD1. The CDR3 sequence is 17 residues long. The germline CDR1 and CDR2 sequences are SGDLS and YYNGEE. J gave up 0 bases and V 3 bases, and 5 bases lay outside the gene matches. The CDR3 DNA is TGTGCCAGCAGCGCGGACAGGGTGAGCTCCTATAATTCACCCCTCCACTTT. This sequence encodes CASSADRVSSYNSPLHF.

This rearrangement joins TRBV7-3 to TRBJ2-3; 11 bases fit TRBD2. This CDR3 is 16 amino acids long. J gave up 2 bases and V 5 bases, and 6 bases lay outside the gene matches. Germline loops: CDR1 SGHTA, CDR2 FQGTGA. CDR3 sequence: CASSPRLAGITDTQYF. As DNA, the CDR3 is TGTGCCAGCAGCCCGAGACTAGCGGGAATCACAGATACGCAGTATTTT.

The chain carries TRBV18 and TRBJ1-1; D may be TRBD1 (5 bases). V was pared by 4 bases and J by 3 bases, with 12 bases between. The CDR3 covers 14 residues. Looked up from germline, CDR1 is KGHSH and CDR2 is LQKENI. The CDR3 DNA is TGTGCCAGCTCACTGGCCGGAGGGGACACTGAAGCTTTCTTT. Translating gives CASSLAGGDTEAFF.

J is TRBJ1-1 and V is TRBV7-2, with TRBD1 matching over 7 bases. With 0 bases clipped from V and 4 bases from J, the junction kept 2 bases outside the gene matches. The CDR3 sequence is 14 residues long. Looked up from germline, CDR1 is SGHTA and CDR2 is FQGNSA. The CDR3 bases are TGTGCCAGCAGCTTAGCAGGGGGCACCACTGAAGCTTTCTTT. This gives the protein CASSLAGGTTEAFF.

CDR3 in amino acids: CASNPTMEQHIQYF. CDR3 nucleotide sequence: TGTGCCAGCAACCCTACCATGGAGCAACACATTCAGTACTTC. V is TRBV11-2 and J is TRBJ2-4; D is unclear. Germline V gene data show CDR1 as SGHAT and CDR2 as FQNNGV. This CDR3 has 14 residues. Trimming shortened V by 7 bases and J by 8 bases, and 18 bases separated the two germline ends.

The J gene is TRBJ2-5, the V gene TRBV19, with a possible D match to TRBD2 (7 bases). The CDR3 runs 14 residues. In germline, CDR1 is LNHDA, CDR2 SQIVND (reference sequence). The V gene lost 3 bases and the J gene lost 4 bases, with 12 bases spanning the gap. The CDR3 DNA follows: TGTGCCAGTAGTATTGGAGGGGGGGGAGAGACCCAGTACTTC. Residues: CASSIGGGGETQYF.

This clone was observed once. The chain combines TRBV28 with TRBJ1-2, with 12 bases matching TRBD1. The ends lost 2 bases at V and 3 bases at J; junction bases unmatched: 7. Germline V lookup: CDR1 MDHEN, CDR2 SYDVKM. This CDR3 is built from 17 residues. This CDR3 reads CASSLGGQGAKDYGYTF. The CDR3 nucleotides are TGTGCCAGCAGTTTAGGGGGACAGGGGGCGAAGGACTATGGCTACACCTTC.

The chain links TRBV10-2 to TRBJ2-5; 16 bases agree with TRBD2. The V gene's germline CDR1 is WSHSY and CDR2 SAAADI. V lost 7 bases and J lost 4; bases outside the gene matches: 3. The CDR3 has 15 residues. The CDR3 is CASKGLAGGRETQYF. The CDR3 coding sequence is TGCGCCAGCAAGGGACTAGCGGGGGGGCGAGAGACCCAGTACTTC.

The chain links TRBV2 to TRBJ1-1; possible D gene TRBD1, 5 bases. The CDR3 is made up of 13 amino acids. Deletions cut 6 bases from V and 1 base from J, with 9 bases between. Looked up from germline, CDR1 is SNHLY and CDR2 is FYNNEI. The DNA for the CDR3 is TGTGCCAGCAGGACAGACCCGAACACTGAAGCTTTCTTT. Amino acid sequence: CASRTDPNTEAFF.

This chain uses TRBV6-1 with TRBJ1-2; D possibly corresponds to TRBD1 (6 bases). V lost 4 bases to trimming and J lost 0 bases, with 6 bases between them. Germline V CDR1 and CDR2: MNHNS, SASEGT. The CDR3 has 13 amino acids. The CDR3 bases are TGTGCCAGCAGTGCAGGGGCTAACTATGGCTACACCTTC. Its translation: CASSAGANYGYTF.

The chain carries TRBV5-5 and TRBJ2-5; 7 bases agree with TRBD1. The J segment lost 0 bases and the V segment lost 3 bases, leaving 11 bases of the junction unmatched. This CDR3 is 17 amino acids long. Germline CDR1 and CDR2: SGHKS and YYEKEE (reference sequence). Here the CDR3 reads CASSWGHSRGYQETQYF. CDR3 DNA: TGTGCCAGCAGCTGGGGTCATTCCAGGGGGTACCAAGAGACCCAGTACTTC.

The CDR3 sequence is CAISGISGRGTDTQYF. Written as DNA, the CDR3 is TGTGCCATCAGTGGGATTAGCGGGAGGGGCACAGATACGCAGTATTTT. V is TRBV10-3 and J is TRBJ2-3, with 11 bases matching TRBD2. Germline CDR1 is ENHRY and CDR2 is SYGVKD. V trimming: 4 bases; J trimming: 1 base; junction bases outside the gene matches: 4. The CDR3 has 16 amino acids.

V gene TRBV10-3 combines with J gene TRBJ2-1; no firm D call. Germline CDR1 ENHRY, CDR2 SYGVKD. V lost 0 bases and J lost 10, with 13 bases in between. This CDR3 has 14 amino acids. CDR3 nucleotide sequence: TGTGCCATCAGTGAGTCGGCCGGCTTCGGGGAGCAGTTCTTC. As protein: CAISESAGFGEQFF.

This sequence joins TRBV6-5 and TRBJ2-2; 8 bases line up with TRBD1. Germline CDR1 MNHEY, CDR2 SVGAGI. V lost 2 bases and J lost 9; bases outside the gene matches: 5. This CDR3 region has 14 residues. The CDR3 nucleotides are TGTGCCAGCAGTTACGAGACAGGGGACCGGGAGCTGTTTTTT. Amino acid sequence: CASSYETGDRELFF.

This chain links TRBV5-6 with TRBJ2-2; D is perhaps TRBD1 (6 bases). The CDR3 has 16 amino acids. Trimming left V 0 bases short and J 4 bases short, with 13 bases between. Germline-derived CDR1 and CDR2 are SGHDT and YYEEEE. The CDR3 DNA follows: TGTGCCAGCAGCTTGGTTGGTTCAGGGGCCACCGGGGAGCTGTTTTTT. This translates into CASSLVGSGATGELFF.